The T cell receptor beta chain under discussion was sequenced for a study of blood T cells in healthy people across ages. Study conclusions and caveats: Naive T cell percentage showed a strong correlation with TCR beta diversity. The donors' CMV status was not determined, possibly confounding changes in expanded clonotypes.

Alongside a J-beta primer mix, a sample-barcoded 5' primer served in a second PCR lasting roughly 6 to 12 cycles. From the 5' RACE reads, TCRdb called clonotypes with MiXCR, one entry per CDR3 protein. The table has 1 million or so distinct CDR3 sequences, 40% to 45% seen once. Roughly 10 milliliters of peripheral blood were drawn from each donor. With regard to this clonotype: Its target is not known.

The CDR3 covers 14 residues. Germline-derived CDR1 and CDR2 are SGHNT and YYREEE (reference sequence). This receptor was identified in a woman aged 60-75 years in good health. Material: blood. The chain combines TRBV5-4 with TRBJ2-4; 9 bases map to TRBD1. The last part of the DNA fits TRBJ2-5 better; the J call may be wrong. CDR3 bases: TGTGCCAGCAGCTCGCAGACAGGGGGAGAGACCCAGTACTTC. Translating gives CASSSQTGGETQYF.